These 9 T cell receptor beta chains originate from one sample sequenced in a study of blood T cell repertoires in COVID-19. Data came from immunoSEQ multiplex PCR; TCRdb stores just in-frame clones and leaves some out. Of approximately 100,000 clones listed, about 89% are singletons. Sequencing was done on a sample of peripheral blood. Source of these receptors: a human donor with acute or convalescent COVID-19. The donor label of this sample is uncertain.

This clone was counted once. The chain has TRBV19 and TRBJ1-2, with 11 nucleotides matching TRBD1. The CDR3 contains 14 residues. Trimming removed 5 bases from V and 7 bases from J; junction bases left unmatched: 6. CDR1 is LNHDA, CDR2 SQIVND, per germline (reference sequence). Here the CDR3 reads CASSPGQGALGYTF. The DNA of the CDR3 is TGTGCCAGTAGTCCAGGACAGGGGGCGCTTGGCTACACCTTC.

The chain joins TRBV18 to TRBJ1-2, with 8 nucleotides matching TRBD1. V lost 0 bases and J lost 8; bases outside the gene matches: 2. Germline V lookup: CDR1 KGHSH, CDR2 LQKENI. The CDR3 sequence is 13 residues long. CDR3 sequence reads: CASSPPTGEGYTF. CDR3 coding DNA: TGTGCCAGCTCACCACCGACAGGGGAAGGCTACACCTTC.

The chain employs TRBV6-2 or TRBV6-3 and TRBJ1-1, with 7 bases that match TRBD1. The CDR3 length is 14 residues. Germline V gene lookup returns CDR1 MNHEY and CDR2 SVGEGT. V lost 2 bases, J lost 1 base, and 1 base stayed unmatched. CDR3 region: CASSYRDRNTEAFF. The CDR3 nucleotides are TGTGCCAGCAGTTACCGGGACAGGAACACTGAAGCTTTCTTT.

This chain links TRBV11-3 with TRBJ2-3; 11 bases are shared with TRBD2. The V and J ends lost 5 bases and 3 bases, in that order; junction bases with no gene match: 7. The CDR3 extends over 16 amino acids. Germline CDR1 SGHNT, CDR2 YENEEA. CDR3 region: CASSSHLAGGTDTQYF. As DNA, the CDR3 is TGTGCCAGCAGCAGTCACCTAGCGGGGGGAACAGATACGCAGTATTTT.

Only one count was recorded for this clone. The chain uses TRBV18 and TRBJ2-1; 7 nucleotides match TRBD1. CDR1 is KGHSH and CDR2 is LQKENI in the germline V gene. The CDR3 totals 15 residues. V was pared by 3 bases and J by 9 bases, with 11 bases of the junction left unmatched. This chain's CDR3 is CASSPDRQGRSEQFF. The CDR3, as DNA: TGTGCCAGCTCACCGGATAGACAGGGTAGGTCTGAGCAGTTCTTC.

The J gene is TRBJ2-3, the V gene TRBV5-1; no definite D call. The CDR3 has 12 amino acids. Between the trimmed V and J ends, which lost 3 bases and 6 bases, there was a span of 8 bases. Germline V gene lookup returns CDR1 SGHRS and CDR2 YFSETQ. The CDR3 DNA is TGCGCCAGCAGCTGGGCCTCCGATACGCAGTATTTT. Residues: CASSWASDTQYF.

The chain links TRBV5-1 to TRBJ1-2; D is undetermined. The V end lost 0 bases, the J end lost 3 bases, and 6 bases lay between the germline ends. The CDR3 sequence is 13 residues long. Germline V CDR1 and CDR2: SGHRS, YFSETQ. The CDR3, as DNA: TGCGCCAGCAGCTTGGACAGCTACTATGGCTACACCTTC. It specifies CASSLDSYYGYTF.

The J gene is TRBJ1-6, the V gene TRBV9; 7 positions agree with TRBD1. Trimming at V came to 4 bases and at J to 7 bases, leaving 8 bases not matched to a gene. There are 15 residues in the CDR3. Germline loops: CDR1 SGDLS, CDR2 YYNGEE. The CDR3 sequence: CASSTLGQENSPLHF. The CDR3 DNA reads TGTGCCAGCAGCACCTTAGGACAGGAAAATTCACCCCTCCACTTT.

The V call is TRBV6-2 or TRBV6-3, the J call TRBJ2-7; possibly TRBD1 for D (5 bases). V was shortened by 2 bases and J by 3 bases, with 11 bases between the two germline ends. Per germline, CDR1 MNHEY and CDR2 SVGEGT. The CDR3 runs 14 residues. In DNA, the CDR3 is TGTGCCAGCAGTTACAACGGACAAAACTACGAGCAGTACTTC. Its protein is CASSYNGQNYEQYF.